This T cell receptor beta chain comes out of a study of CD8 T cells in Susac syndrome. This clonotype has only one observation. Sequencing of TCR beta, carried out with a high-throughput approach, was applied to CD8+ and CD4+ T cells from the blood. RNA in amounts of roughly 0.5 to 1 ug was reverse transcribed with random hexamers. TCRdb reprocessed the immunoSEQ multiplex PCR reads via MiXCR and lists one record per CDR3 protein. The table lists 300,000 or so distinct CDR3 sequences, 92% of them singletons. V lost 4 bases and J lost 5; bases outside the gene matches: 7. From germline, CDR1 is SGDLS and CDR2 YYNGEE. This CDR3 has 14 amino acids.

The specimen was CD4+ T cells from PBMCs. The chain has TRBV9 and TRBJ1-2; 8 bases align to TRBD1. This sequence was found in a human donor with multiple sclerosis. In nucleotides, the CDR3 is TGTGCCAGCAGCACTCAGGGGGCGCGGTATGGCTACACCTTC. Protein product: CASSTQGARYGYTF.